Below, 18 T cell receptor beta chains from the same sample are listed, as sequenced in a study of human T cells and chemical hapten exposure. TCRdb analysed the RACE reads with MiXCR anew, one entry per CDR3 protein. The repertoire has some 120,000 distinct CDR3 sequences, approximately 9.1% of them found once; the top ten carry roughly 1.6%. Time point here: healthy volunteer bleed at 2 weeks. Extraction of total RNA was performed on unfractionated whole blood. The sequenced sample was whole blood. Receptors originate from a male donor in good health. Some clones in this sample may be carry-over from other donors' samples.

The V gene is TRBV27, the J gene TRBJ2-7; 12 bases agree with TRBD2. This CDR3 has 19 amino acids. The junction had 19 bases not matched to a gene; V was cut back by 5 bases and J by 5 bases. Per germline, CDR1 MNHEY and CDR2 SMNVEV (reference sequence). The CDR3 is CASSPHSPASGRVYNEQYF. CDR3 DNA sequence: TGTGCCAGCAGTCCCCACTCCCCGGCTAGCGGGAGGGTTTATAACGAGCAGTACTTC.

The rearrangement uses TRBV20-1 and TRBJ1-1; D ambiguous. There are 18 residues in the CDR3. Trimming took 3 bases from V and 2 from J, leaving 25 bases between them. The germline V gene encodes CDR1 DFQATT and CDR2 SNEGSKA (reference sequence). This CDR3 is CSASPWTFGVGANTEAFF. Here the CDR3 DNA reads TGCAGTGCTAGCCCCTGGACTTTTGGGGTGGGAGCCAACACTGAAGCTTTCTTT.

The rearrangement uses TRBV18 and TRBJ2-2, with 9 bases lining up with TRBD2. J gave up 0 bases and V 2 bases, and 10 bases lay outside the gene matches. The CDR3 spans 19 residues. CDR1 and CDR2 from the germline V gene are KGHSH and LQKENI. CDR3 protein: CASSPEFNSGGSNTGELFF. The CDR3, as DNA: TGTGCCAGCTCACCAGAGTTTAATAGCGGGGGATCGAACACCGGGGAGCTGTTTTTT.

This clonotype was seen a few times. CDR3 DNA: TGTGCCAGCAGCTTCAGGGGCACTAATGAAAAACTGTTTTTT. The encoded protein is CASSFRGTNEKLFF. The chain couples TRBV3-1 to TRBJ1-4, with D possibly being TRBD1 (6 bases). Trimming removed 5 bases from V and 2 bases from J, with 9 bases in between. The CDR3 is 14 amino acids. Germline CDR1 LGHDT, CDR2 YNNKEL (reference sequence).

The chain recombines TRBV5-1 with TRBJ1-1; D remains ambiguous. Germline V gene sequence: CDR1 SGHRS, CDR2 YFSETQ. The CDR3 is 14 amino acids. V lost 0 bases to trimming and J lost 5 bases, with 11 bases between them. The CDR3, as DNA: TGCGCCAGCAGCTTGGAGGCGGCGCGAACTGAAGCTTTCTTT. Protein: CASSLEAARTEAFF.

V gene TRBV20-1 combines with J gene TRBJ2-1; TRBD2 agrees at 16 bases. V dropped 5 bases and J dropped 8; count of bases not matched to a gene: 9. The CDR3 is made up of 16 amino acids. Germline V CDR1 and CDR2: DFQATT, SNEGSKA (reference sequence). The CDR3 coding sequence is TGCAGTGCTTGGCGGGGGGGACTAGCGGGAGGGGATGAGCAGTTCTTC. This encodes CSAWRGGLAGGDEQFF.

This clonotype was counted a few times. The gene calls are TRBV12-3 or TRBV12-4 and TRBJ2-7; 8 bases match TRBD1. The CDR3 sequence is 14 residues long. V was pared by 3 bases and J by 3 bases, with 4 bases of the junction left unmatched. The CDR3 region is CASSFEGQDYEQYF. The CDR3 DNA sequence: TGTGCCAGCAGTTTTGAGGGACAGGACTACGAGCAGTACTTC.

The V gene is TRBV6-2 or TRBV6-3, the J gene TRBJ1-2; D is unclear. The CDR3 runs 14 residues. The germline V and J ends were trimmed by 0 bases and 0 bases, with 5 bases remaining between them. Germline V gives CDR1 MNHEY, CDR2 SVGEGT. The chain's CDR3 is CASSYSSPNYGYTF. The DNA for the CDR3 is TGTGCCAGCAGTTACTCCAGCCCTAACTATGGCTACACCTTC.

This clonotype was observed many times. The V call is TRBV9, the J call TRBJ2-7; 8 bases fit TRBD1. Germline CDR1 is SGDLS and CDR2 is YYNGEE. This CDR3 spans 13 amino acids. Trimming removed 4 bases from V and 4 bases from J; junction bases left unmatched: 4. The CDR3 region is CASSTGQGYEQYF. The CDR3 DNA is TGTGCCAGCAGCACCGGACAGGGATACGAGCAGTACTTC.

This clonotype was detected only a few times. The chain's CDR3 is CASSSLPGQGRPGQETQYF. The CDR3 nucleotides read TGTGCCAGCAGTTCCCTCCCGGGACAGGGACGTCCCGGGCAAGAGACCCAGTACTTC. The rearrangement links TRBV12-3 or TRBV12-4 to TRBJ2-5; 9 positions agree with TRBD1. This CDR3 has 19 residues. The trim removed 4 bases at V and 2 bases at J, leaving 17 bases unmatched.

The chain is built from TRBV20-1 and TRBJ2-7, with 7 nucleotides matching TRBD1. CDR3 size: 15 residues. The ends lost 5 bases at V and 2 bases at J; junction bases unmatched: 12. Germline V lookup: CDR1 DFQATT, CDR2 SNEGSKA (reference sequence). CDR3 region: CSARSQGQDTYEQYF. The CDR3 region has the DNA TGCAGTGCTCGATCACAAGGACAGGATACCTACGAGCAGTACTTC.

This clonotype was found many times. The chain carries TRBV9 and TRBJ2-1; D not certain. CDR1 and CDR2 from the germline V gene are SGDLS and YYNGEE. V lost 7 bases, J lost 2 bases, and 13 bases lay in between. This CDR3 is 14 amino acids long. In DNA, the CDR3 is TGTGCCAGCGGTAATGGGCTGACCTACAATGAGCAGTTCTTC. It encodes CASGNGLTYNEQFF.

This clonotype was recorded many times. CDR3: CSVEGLGSYEQYF. The DNA for the CDR3 is TGCAGCGTTGAAGGGCTAGGGTCGTACGAGCAGTACTTC. The chain couples TRBV29-1 to TRBJ2-7; D is undetermined. The ends were cut back, 1 base at V and 4 bases at J, with 11 bases in the middle. The CDR3 has 13 amino acids. Germline loops: CDR1 SQVTM, CDR2 ANQGSEA.

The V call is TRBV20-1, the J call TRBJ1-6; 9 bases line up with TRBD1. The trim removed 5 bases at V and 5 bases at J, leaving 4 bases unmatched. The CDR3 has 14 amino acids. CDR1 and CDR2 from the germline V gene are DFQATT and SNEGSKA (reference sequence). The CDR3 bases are TGCAGTGCTTCAGGGGACAGGGATAATTCACCCCTCCACTTT. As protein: CSASGDRDNSPLHF.

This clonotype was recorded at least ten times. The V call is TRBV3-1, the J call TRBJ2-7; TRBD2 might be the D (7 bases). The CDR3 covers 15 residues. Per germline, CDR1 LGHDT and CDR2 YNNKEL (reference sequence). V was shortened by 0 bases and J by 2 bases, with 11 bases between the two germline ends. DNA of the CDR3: TGTGCCAGCAGCCAAGATCGCGGGGGCACCTACGAGCAGTACTTC. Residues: CASSQDRGGTYEQYF.

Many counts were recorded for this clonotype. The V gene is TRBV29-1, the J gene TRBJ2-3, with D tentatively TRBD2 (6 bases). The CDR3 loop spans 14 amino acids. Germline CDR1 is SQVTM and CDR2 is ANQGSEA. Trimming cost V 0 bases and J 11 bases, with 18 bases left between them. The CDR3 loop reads CSVEDGTFPRRQYF. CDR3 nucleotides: TGCAGCGTTGAAGACGGGACTTTCCCCCGGAGGCAGTATTTT.

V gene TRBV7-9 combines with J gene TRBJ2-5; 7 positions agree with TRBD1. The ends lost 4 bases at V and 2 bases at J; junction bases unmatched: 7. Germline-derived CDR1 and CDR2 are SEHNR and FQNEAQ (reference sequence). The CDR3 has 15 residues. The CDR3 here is CASSSPPTGQETQYF. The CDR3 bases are TGTGCCAGCAGCTCTCCCCCGACAGGGCAAGAGACCCAGTACTTC.

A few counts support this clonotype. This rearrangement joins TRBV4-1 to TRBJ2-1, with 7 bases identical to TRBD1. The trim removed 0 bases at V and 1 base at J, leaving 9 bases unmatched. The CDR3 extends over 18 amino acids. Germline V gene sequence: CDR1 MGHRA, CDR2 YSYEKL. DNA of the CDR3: TGCGCCAGCAGCCAAGAGACAGGGCAGGTTAATTCCTACAATGAGCAGTTCTTC. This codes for CASSQETGQVNSYNEQFF.